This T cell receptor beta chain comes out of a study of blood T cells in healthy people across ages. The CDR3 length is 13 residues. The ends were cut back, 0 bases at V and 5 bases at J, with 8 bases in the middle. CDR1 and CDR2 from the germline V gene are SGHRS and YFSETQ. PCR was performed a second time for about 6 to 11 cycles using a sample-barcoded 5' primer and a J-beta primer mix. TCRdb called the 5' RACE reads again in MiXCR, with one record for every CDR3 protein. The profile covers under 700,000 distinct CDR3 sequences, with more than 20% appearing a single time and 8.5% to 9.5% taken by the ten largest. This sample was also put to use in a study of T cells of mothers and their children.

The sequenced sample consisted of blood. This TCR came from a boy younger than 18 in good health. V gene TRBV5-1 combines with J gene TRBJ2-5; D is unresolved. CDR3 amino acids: CASSLDGPETQYF. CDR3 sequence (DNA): TGCGCCAGCAGCTTGGATGGGCCTGAGACCCAGTACTTC.